The following is a T cell receptor beta chain sequence with its context. This likely reflects a read error, since a far larger clone is one base away. Only in-frame clones appear in the TCRdb table, and some are missing; sequencing was by immunoSEQ multiplex PCR. The sample contains approximately 52,000 clones, roughly 77% of which appear only once. These data belong to a study of T cells in localized non-small cell lung cancer. The CDR3 loop spans 15 amino acids. Germline-derived CDR1 and CDR2 are SGHNT and YYREEE (reference sequence). J gave up 5 bases and V 6 bases, and 12 bases lay outside the gene matches.

This chain uses TRBV5-4 with TRBJ2-5, with 8 bases identical to TRBD2. This receptor was taken from a man aged 35 to 70 with stage I squamous cell lung carcinoma. The sequenced sample was peripheral blood, obtained before any cancer treatment. CDR3 region: CASTYSGDPRETQYF. As DNA, the CDR3 is TGTGCCAGCACCTATAGCGGGGACCCCCGTGAGACCCAGTACTTC.